This record covers a single T cell receptor (beta chain). The antigen is undetermined. This sample was included in a study of CD4 T cells in relation to SARS-CoV-2 and coronaviruses. Overall study: After around 10 days of antigen culture, PBMC TCR beta CDR3s were sequenced. The restricting HLA molecule for shared crossreactive spike epitopes was mapped.

This CDR3 has 15 amino acids. The germline gives CDR1 LGHDT, CDR2 YNNKEL (reference sequence). Germline trimming cut 5 bases from V and 6 bases from J; bases unmatched to any gene: 6. The unexposed donors gave CD4+ T cells in about 2010-2019, prior to COVID-19. After about 10 days of culture, CD4+ T cells were isolated. Testing used SARS-CoV-2 S/N and four cold-coronavirus spikes on unexposed-donor CD4+ T cells, cells permitting. Fresh IL-2 medium replaced half the medium on days 3 and 7. Generated by immunoSEQ multiplex PCR, the TCRdb table keeps only in-frame clones and is missing some. The sample lists 15,000 to 20,000 clones; about 76% were seen once.

The sequence came from a human donor in good health. The chain joins TRBV3-1 (or the pseudogene TRBV3-2) to TRBJ2-1, with TRBD2 matching 11 bases. Source material: CD4+ T cells from PBMCs, cultured in vitro. The CDR3 DNA reads as TGTGCCAGCAGCTTGAGCACTAGCGGGAGCAATGAGCAGTTCTTC. It is translated as CASSLSTSGSNEQFF.